This T cell receptor (beta chain) appears in the sequencing data of a study of blood T cells in healthy people across ages. Study-wide findings and caveats: While age rose, TCR beta diversity per million T cells dropped in a roughly linear way.

Turning to this clonotype: Its target is not known.

Alongside a J-beta primer mix, a sample-barcoded 5' primer served in a second PCR lasting about 7 to 11 cycles. TCRdb reprocessed the 5' RACE reads with MiXCR, giving one entry per CDR3 protein. Of 600,000 to 850,000 distinct CDR3 sequences in the sample, about 42% were seen once. The trim removed 0 bases at V and 7 bases at J, leaving 10 bases unmatched. The germline V gene encodes CDR1 SGHRS and CDR2 YFSETQ. The CDR3 has 15 residues. Per sample, at least 5 micrograms of total RNA were extracted. The clonotype originates from a woman in her fifties or sixties in good health. The specimen was blood. The chain links TRBV5-1 to TRBJ2-7; TRBD2 matches 7 bases. DNA for the CDR3: TGCGCCAGCAGCTTGGGGGGACTAACCTACAATGAGCAGTACTTC. Residues: CASSLGGLTYNEQYF.